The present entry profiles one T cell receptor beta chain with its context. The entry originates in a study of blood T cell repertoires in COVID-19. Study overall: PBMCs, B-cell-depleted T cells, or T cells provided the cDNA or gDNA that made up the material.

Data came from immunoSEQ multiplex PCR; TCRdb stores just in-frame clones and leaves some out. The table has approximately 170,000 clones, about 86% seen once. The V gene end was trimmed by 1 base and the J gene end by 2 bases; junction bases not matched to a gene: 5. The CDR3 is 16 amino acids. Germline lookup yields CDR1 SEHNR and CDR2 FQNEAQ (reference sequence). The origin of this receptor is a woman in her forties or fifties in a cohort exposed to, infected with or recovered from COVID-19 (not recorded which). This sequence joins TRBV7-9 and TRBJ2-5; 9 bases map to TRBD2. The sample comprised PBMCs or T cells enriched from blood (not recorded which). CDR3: CASSLVLAGRQETQYF. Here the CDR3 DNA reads TGTGCCAGCAGCTTAGTCCTAGCGGGGAGACAAGAGACCCAGTACTTC. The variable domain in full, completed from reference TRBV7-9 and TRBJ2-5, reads DTGVSQNPRHKITKRGQNVTFRCDPISEHNRLYWYRQTLGQGPEFLTYFQNEAQLEKSRLLSDRFSAERPKGSFSTLEIQRTEQGDSAMYLCASSLVLAGRQETQYFGPGTRLLVL.